This TCR beta chain was recovered during a study of T-cell memory formation after mild COVID-19. Study information: TCR clusters mostly belonged to single donors.

Whole-study results and caveats: Among clones contracting day 15 to 85, CD4/CD8 was balanced, whereas later expanders leaned CD4+. Pre-infection memory harbored some responding clones, suggesting cross-reactive memory joined.

The germline V and J ends were trimmed by 1 base and 2 bases, with 15 bases remaining between them. The CDR3 totals 16 residues. Germline V lookup: CDR1 MGHRA, CDR2 YSYEKL. TCRdb redid the calling of the 5' RACE reads with MiXCR, one entry per CDR3 protein. The sample holds around 130,000 distinct CDR3 sequences, roughly 13% seen once. This clonotype was found a few times. Its antigen is unknown. The chain recombines TRBV4-1 with TRBJ2-7; D may be TRBD2 (5 bases). The receptor comes from an adult woman who had mild COVID-19 (a few samples of this study predate the infection). Cell type and time point are not known. The specimen was PBMCs or a T cell subset sorted from them (not recorded which). CDR3 in DNA: TGCGCCAGCAGCCAAGTTTTTGAGGGCCAAGCCTACGAGCAGTACTTC. It specifies CASSQVFEGQAYEQYF.